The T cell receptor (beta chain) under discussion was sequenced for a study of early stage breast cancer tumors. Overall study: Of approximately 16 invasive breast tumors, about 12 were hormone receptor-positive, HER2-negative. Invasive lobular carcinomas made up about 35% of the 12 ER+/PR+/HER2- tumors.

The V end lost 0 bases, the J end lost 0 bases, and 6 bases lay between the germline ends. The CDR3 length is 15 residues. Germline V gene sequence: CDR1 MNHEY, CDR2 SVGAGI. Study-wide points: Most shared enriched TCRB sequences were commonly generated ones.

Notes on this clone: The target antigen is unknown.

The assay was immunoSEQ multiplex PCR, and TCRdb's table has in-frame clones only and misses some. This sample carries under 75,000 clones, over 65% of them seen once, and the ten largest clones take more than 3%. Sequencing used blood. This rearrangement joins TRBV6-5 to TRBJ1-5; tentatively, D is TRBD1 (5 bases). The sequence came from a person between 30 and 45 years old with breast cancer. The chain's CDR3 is CASSYSGASNQPQHF. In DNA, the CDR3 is TGTGCCAGCAGTTACTCAGGGGCTAGCAATCAGCCCCAGCATTTT.